A single T cell receptor (beta chain) is shown here with its context. The data originate from a study of blood T cell repertoires in COVID-19. Here immunoSEQ multiplex PCR was the method, and the copy in TCRdb shows in-frame clones only, minus some. This table has around 250,000 clones, about nine tenths appearing once. Cohorts were assigned according to the clinical history that participants reported. Recovered participants had two consecutive negative NP/OP PCR tests, healthcare professional clearance, or symptom resolution. Trimming cost V 5 bases and J 5 bases, with 15 bases left between them. Germline values: CDR1 PRHDT, CDR2 FYEKMQ (reference sequence). CDR3 length equals 14 residues.

V usage is TRBV13 and J usage is TRBJ1-1; tentatively, D is TRBD1 (5 bases). The sequenced material came from PBMCs or T cells enriched from blood (not recorded which). This clonotype originated in a man between 18 and 29 years old who had recovered from COVID-19. The CDR3, as DNA: TGTGCCAGCAGCGAAGAGGGGAGGGGTACTGAAGCTTTCTTT. Translation gives CASSEEGRGTEAFF.